This T cell receptor (beta chain) was sequenced for a study of PD-1 blockade in mismatch repair-deficient tumors. The study, taken as a whole, reports: Tumor-resident clones, often absent from pretreatment blood, expanded after pembrolizumab and then contracted.

Three pembrolizumab responders had their TCRs sequenced. Concerning this clone: Its specificity is unknown.

The J segment lost 2 bases and the V segment lost 4 bases, leaving 6 bases of the junction unmatched. CDR1 is SGDLS, CDR2 YYNGEE, per germline. This CDR3 has 15 amino acids. The assay was immunoSEQ multiplex PCR, and TCRdb's table has in-frame clones only and misses some. Of around 30,000 clones in the sample, 65% to 85% were seen once. The rearrangement uses TRBV9 and TRBJ2-3; 8 bases match TRBD1. The sequencing here drew on PBMCs, taken less than 7 weeks after starting pembrolizumab. The receptor comes from an adult with mismatch repair-deficient cancer. Here the CDR3 DNA reads TGTGCCAGCAGCCGAAAGACAGGGGTCACAGATACGCAGTATTTT. Protein: CASSRKTGVTDTQYF.